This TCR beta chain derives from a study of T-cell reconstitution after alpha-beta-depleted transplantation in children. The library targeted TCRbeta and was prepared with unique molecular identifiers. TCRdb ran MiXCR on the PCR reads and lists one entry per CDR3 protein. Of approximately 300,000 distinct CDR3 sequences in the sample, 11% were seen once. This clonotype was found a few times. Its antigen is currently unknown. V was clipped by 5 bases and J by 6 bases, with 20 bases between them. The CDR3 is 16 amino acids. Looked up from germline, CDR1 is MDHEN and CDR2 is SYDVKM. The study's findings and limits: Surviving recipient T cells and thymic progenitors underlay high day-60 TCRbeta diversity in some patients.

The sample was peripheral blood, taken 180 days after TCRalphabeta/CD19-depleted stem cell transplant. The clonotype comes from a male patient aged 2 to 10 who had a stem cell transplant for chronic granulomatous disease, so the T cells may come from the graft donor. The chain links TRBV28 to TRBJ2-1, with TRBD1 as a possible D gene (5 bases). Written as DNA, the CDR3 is TGTGCCAGCAGTCCGCAGGGATCCCTTTACCCCAATGAGCAGTTCTTC. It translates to CASSPQGSLYPNEQFF.